These 27 T cell receptor beta chains came from one sample sequenced in a study of T cell responses to AZD1222 COVID-19 vaccine (dated by TCRdb to the early 2020s). The time point label here, explained by the study, means: baseline before first vaccination. In light of the paper, this sample's treatment or condition label describes: meningococcal conjugate vaccine given as trial control. Preparation of the library involved the immunoSEQ multiplex PCR assay. TCRdb provides this immuneACCESS table in a form limited to in-frame rearrangements. Some clones are lacking; in checked studies, under half of them reflect an unresolved V gene, and why the rest are absent is not known. The sample table holds around 110,000 clones, of which 80% to 90% were seen once. Together, the top ten hold roughly 3.8% of the sample. Sequencing was performed on peripheral blood, taken on day 0 of MenACWY control vaccination. These receptor sequences come from an adult in good health.

V is TRBV15 and J is TRBJ2-7; D gene unclear. With 0 bases removed from V and 6 bases from J, the gap between germline ends came to 9 bases. This CDR3 is built from 13 residues. Germline CDR1 and CDR2: LNHNV and YYDKDF (reference sequence). This CDR3 is CATSRDSSSEQYF. CDR3 DNA sequence: TGTGCCACCAGCAGAGATAGCAGCAGCGAGCAGTACTTC. Combining the CDR3 with reference TRBV15 and TRBJ2-7 gives the whole variable domain DAMVIQNPRYQVTQFGKPVTLSCSQTLNHNVMYWYQQKSSQAPKLLFHYYDKDFNNEADTPDNFQSRRPNTSFCFLDIRSPGLGDTAMYLCATSRDSSSEQYFGPGTRLTVT.

The chain couples TRBV18 to TRBJ1-1; D gene ambiguous. Trimming shortened V by 3 bases and J by 13 bases, and 18 bases separated the two germline ends. CDR1 is KGHSH, CDR2 LQKENI, per germline. The CDR3 runs 13 residues. CDR3 nucleotide sequence: TGTGCCAGCTCACCCCTCGGACGTAATATTGTTTTCTTT. Translated: CASSPLGRNIVFF.

The V gene is TRBV6-5, the J gene TRBJ2-2; TRBD1 or TRBD2 may be the D gene (5 bases each). V lost 2 bases and J 4 bases, leaving 14 bases between the germline ends. The germline gives CDR1 MNHEY, CDR2 SVGAGI. This CDR3 region has 16 residues. For the CDR3, the DNA is TGTGCCAGCAGTTACGTTCGGGGCTCGTCCACCGGGGAGCTGTTTTTT. Encoded protein: CASSYVRGSSTGELFF.

Concerning this clone: This specimen includes other DNA sequences encoding the same CDR3. This rearrangement joins TRBV7-2 to TRBJ2-7, with D perhaps assigned TRBD1 or TRBD2 (5 bases each). V shed 3 bases and J shed 3 bases, with 9 bases lying between them. Germline V gives CDR1 SGHTA, CDR2 FQGNSA. This CDR3 contains 13 residues. CDR3 nucleotides: TGTGCCAGCAGCTTCGGGACGGGCTACGAGCAGTACTTC. It is translated as CASSFGTGYEQYF.

V and J are TRBV18 and TRBJ2-3; D is uncertain. Trimming pared 2 bases from V and 1 base from J, leaving 4 bases between. CDR3 length: 13 residues. Germline CDR1 and CDR2: KGHSH and LQKENI. For the CDR3, the DNA is TGTGCCAGCTCACCAGCGGGCACAGATACGCAGTATTTT. Encoded protein: CASSPAGTDTQYF.

The rearrangement uses TRBV6-4 and TRBJ2-5; 10 bases map to TRBD2. The J segment lost 1 base and the V segment lost 3 bases, leaving 5 bases of the junction unmatched. CDR3 size: 16 residues. In germline, CDR1 is MRHNA, CDR2 SNTAGT. CDR3 amino acids: CASSDLRTSGQETQYF. CDR3 DNA sequence: TGTGCCAGCAGTGATCTTCGGACTAGCGGCCAAGAGACCCAGTACTTC.

This chain joins TRBV27 and TRBJ1-3, with 9 bases aligning to TRBD1. The CDR3 consists of 19 residues. CDR1 is MNHEY, CDR2 SMNVEV, per germline (reference sequence). V was pared by 0 bases and J by 1 base, with 10 bases of the junction left unmatched. The CDR3 reads CASSLSLPGTGPSGNTIYF. The CDR3 DNA reads as TGTGCCAGCAGTTTATCACTCCCCGGGACAGGGCCGTCTGGAAACACCATATATTTT.

The chain employs TRBV7-6 and TRBJ2-2; D gene unclear. The CDR3 spans 13 residues. Germline CDR1 reads SGHVS; CDR2 reads FNYEAQ. With 3 bases removed from V and 7 bases from J, the gap between germline ends came to 9 bases. This CDR3 is CASSFNTDGELFF. For the CDR3, the DNA is TGTGCCAGCAGCTTTAACACCGACGGGGAGCTGTTTTTT.

J is TRBJ2-2 and V is TRBV7-2, with 7 bases lining up with TRBD2. V lost 5 bases and J lost 2; bases outside the gene matches: 8. There are 16 residues in the CDR3. CDR1 is SGHTA, CDR2 FQGNSA, per germline. CDR3 region: CASSPQGGYNTGELFF. Written as DNA, the CDR3 is TGTGCCAGCAGCCCCCAGGGAGGGTACAACACCGGGGAGCTGTTTTTT.

The chain carries TRBV7-2 and TRBJ2-2; 7 nucleotides match TRBD1. V lost 2 bases, J lost 7 bases, and 7 bases stayed unmatched. The CDR3 is 15 residues long. The germline CDR1 and CDR2 sequences are SGHTA and FQGNSA. CDR3: CASSLRGLRNGELFF. The CDR3 bases are TGTGCCAGCAGCTTAAGGGGGCTGCGGAACGGGGAGCTGTTTTTT.

The chain uses TRBV15 and TRBJ1-3; D gene unclear. The CDR3 sequence is 15 residues long. Germline CDR1 LNHNV, CDR2 YYDKDF (reference sequence). Trimming left V 0 bases short and J 1 base short, with 7 bases between. CDR3 sequence: CATSRDQRSGNTIYF. CDR3 nucleotides: TGTGCCACCAGCAGAGACCAGAGGTCTGGAAACACCATATATTTT.

This clone has more than one count but fewer than ten. This chain connects TRBV19 to TRBJ2-3; 8 bases map to TRBD2. The CDR3 has 15 residues. Germline V gene data show CDR1 as LNHDA and CDR2 as SQIVND (reference sequence). Losses at the gene ends were 3 bases for V and 4 bases for J; bases not matched to a gene: 6. The CDR3 DNA reads as TGTGCCAGTAGTATCGGCCGGGGGGGCGCAGATACGCAGTATTTT. Amino acids: CASSIGRGGADTQYF.

V and J are TRBV14 and TRBJ1-4; D gene ambiguous. Germline CDR1 reads SGHDN; CDR2 reads FVKESK. Trimming left V 0 bases short and J 4 bases short, with 6 bases between. There are 14 residues in the CDR3. This chain's CDR3 is CASSQDNSNEKLFF. The DNA of the CDR3 is TGTGCCAGCAGCCAAGATAACAGTAATGAAAAACTGTTTTTT.

This clone appeared once. The chain couples TRBV7-2 to TRBJ1-6, with 7 bases matching TRBD1. The CDR3 is 15 residues long. Germline CDR1 is SGHTA and CDR2 is FQGNSA. Trimming cost V 1 base and J 10 bases; bases outside gene matches: 7. The CDR3 protein is CASSLVPGGGSPLHF. DNA for the CDR3: TGTGCCAGCAGCTTAGTCCCAGGGGGTGGATCACCCCTCCACTTT.

V and J are TRBV14 and TRBJ1-2, with a possible D match to TRBD1 (6 bases). CDR3 length equals 16 residues. The V and J ends lost 2 bases and 1 base respectively, with 14 bases between them. CDR1 is SGHDN, CDR2 FVKESK, per germline. CDR3 bases: TGTGCCAGCAGCCAATATCAGGGGATCAGTAACTATGGCTACACCTTC. This encodes CASSQYQGISNYGYTF. Using reference TRBV14 and TRBJ1-2 for the parts outside the CDR3, the full variable domain is EAGVTQFPSHSVIEKGQTVTLRCDPISGHDNLYWYRRVMGKEIKFLLHFVKESKQDESGMPNNRFLAERTGGTYSTLKVQPAELEDSGVYFCASSQYQGISNYGYTFGSGTRLTVV.

This clone was recorded once. The rearrangement links TRBV5-1 to TRBJ2-4; TRBD1 agrees at 10 bases. V gave up 4 bases and J gave up 15 bases; unmatched junction bases: 10. The CDR3 spans 13 residues. Germline V lookup: CDR1 SGHRS, CDR2 YFSETQ. CDR3: CASSPGQGSPPYF. In DNA form, the CDR3 reads TGCGCCAGCAGCCCGGGACAGGGGTCCCCTCCGTACTTC.

The DNA for the CDR3 is TGCGCCAGCAGTGAGTTCCTGAGGGGCGGTGGAACAGGAAACACCATATATTTT. This gives the protein CASSEFLRGGGTGNTIYF. This chain uses TRBV10-2 with TRBJ1-3; maybe TRBD1 (5 bases). Looked up from germline, CDR1 is WSHSY and CDR2 is SAAADI. With 1 base removed from V and 4 bases from J, the gap between germline ends came to 20 bases. This CDR3 is built from 18 residues.

DNA of the CDR3: TGTGCCAGCAGTGAGTACAGGTCGAACTATGGCTACACCTTC. It is translated as CASSEYRSNYGYTF. The gene calls are TRBV6-1 and TRBJ1-2, with D maybe TRBD1 (5 bases). The CDR3 consists of 14 residues. Per germline, CDR1 MNHNS and CDR2 SASEGT. The V and J ends lost 3 bases and 2 bases respectively, with 10 bases between them.

The chain joins TRBV9 to TRBJ1-4, with D unclear. Germline V gives CDR1 SGDLS, CDR2 YYNGEE. V lost 2 bases and J lost 2, with 13 bases in between. The CDR3 contains 16 residues. CDR3 coding DNA: TGTGCCAGCAGCGTGGCTCCGGGCTCTACTAATGAAAAACTGTTTTTT. Amino acid sequence: CASSVAPGSTNEKLFF.

This clone was seen at least ten times. The rearrangement links TRBV9 to TRBJ2-3, with D perhaps assigned TRBD1 or TRBD2 (5 bases each). The V and J ends lost 5 bases and 6 bases respectively, with 19 bases between them. The CDR3 runs to 15 residues. Per germline, CDR1 SGDLS and CDR2 YYNGEE. The CDR3 loop reads CASSPTGTRGDTQYF. CDR3 bases: TGTGCCAGCAGTCCCACCGGGACCCGCGGGGATACGCAGTATTTT.

In nucleotides, the CDR3 is TGTGCCAGCAGTCCCTCAGGGGGGGAAAACATTCAGTACTTC. Protein product: CASSPSGGENIQYF. The chain joins TRBV28 to TRBJ2-4, with D perhaps TRBD1 or TRBD2 (7 bases each). This CDR3 is built from 14 residues. CDR1 is MDHEN and CDR2 is SYDVKM in the germline V gene. V gave up 5 bases and J gave up 5 bases, with 13 bases separating them.

The chain is built from TRBV6-2 or TRBV6-3 and TRBJ2-3, with 12 bases aligning to TRBD2. This CDR3 comprises 18 residues. Trimming removed 0 bases from V and 2 bases from J; junction bases left unmatched: 6. The germline V gene encodes CDR1 MNHEY and CDR2 SVGEGT. CDR3 DNA sequence: TGTGCCAGCAGTTACTCGCTAGCGGGGGGGCAGTCCACAGATACGCAGTATTTT. This encodes CASSYSLAGGQSTDTQYF.

The chain joins TRBV4-1 to TRBJ2-1, with D perhaps matching TRBD1 or TRBD2 (6 bases each). Trimming took 1 base from V and 4 from J, leaving 23 bases between them. This CDR3 has 19 amino acids. CDR1 MGHRA and CDR2 YSYEKL come from the germline V gene. The CDR3 nucleotides read TGCGCCAGCAGCCAAGGAGCTGTTCGGGGGCGAAAGCTATACAATGAGCAGTTCTTC. Protein product: CASSQGAVRGRKLYNEQFF.

This chain links TRBV19 with TRBJ2-7; TRBD2 aligns across 7 bases. Unmatched junction bases numbered 5, after V lost 9 bases and J lost 0 bases. This CDR3 region has 13 residues. Per the germline V gene, CDR1 is LNHDA and CDR2 is SQIVND (reference sequence). The CDR3 protein is CASGAGVSYEQYF. The CDR3, as DNA: TGTGCCAGCGGGGCGGGAGTCTCCTACGAGCAGTACTTC.

This clone was seen once. The rearrangement uses TRBV6-5 and TRBJ1-1; weak D call: TRBD1 (5 bases). Per the germline V gene, CDR1 is MNHEY and CDR2 is SVGAGI. The length of the CDR3 is 13 residues. V was shortened by 2 bases and J by 4 bases, with 8 bases between the two germline ends. The DNA for the CDR3 is TGTGCCAGCAGTTACGGCAGGGTCACTGAAGCTTTCTTT. Encoded protein: CASSYGRVTEAFF.

The rearrangement joins TRBV7-9 to TRBJ1-2; weak D call: TRBD1 (6 bases). The CDR3 sequence is 12 residues long. Germline V gene lookup returns CDR1 SEHNR and CDR2 FQNEAQ (reference sequence). Deletions cut 7 bases from V and 8 bases from J, with 14 bases between. The CDR3, as DNA: TGTGCCAGCACCTTCGGGGGCGGGGGCTACACCTTC. Residues: CASTFGGGGYTF.

V usage is TRBV25-1 and J usage is TRBJ2-7; the match to TRBD1 covers 7 bases. The V and J ends lost 5 bases and 3 bases, in that order; junction bases with no gene match: 7. Germline-derived CDR1 and CDR2 are MGHDK and SYGVNS. CDR3 size: 14 residues. CDR3 amino acids: CASSSPDRDYEQYF. DNA for the CDR3: TGTGCCAGCAGTTCTCCAGACAGGGACTACGAGCAGTACTTC.